This TCR beta chain was identified during a study of CD8 T cells in Susac syndrome. The authors sequenced TCR beta from blood CD8+ and CD4+ T cells. The multiple sclerosis controls were treatment-naive patients affected by stable or active relapsing-remitting disease. It was negative isolation that provided the CD8+ and CD4+ T cells, whereas TEMRA cells were enriched by FACS. An amount of RNA that ranged from roughly 0.45 to 1 ug was reverse transcribed with random hexamers. Each CDR3 protein gets one entry after TCRdb re-called the immunoSEQ multiplex PCR reads with MiXCR. Counted here are about 130,000 distinct CDR3 sequences, roughly 93% occurring once; the ten biggest clones make up approximately 0.31%. CDR3 length equals 17 residues. The germline CDR1 and CDR2 sequences are MGHRA and YSYEKL. V dropped 1 base and J dropped 5; count of bases not matched to a gene: 11.

V is TRBV4-1 and J is TRBJ2-7; 10 nucleotides agree with TRBD2. Sequencing was performed on CD8+ T cells from PBMCs. The receptor was derived from a human donor with multiple sclerosis. CDR3 amino acids: CASSQGFRAGGPDEQYF. In DNA form, the CDR3 reads TGCGCCAGCAGCCAAGGGTTTAGAGCGGGGGGGCCCGACGAGCAGTACTTC.